The 11 T cell receptor beta chains in this list originate from one sample, sequenced in a study of T cells after yellow fever vaccination (dated by TCRdb to the late 2010s). Libraries were constructed by 5' RACE. The data were produced on an Illumina NovaSeq 6000. TCRdb reran the public reads through fastp at Q25 and MiXCR, keeping productive beta chains. Every distinct CDR3 protein forms one entry, paired with its most common genes and DNA. This sample lists a few hundred thousand distinct CDR3 sequences; 3.5% to 5% were detected once. Roughly a fifth of the sample is in the top ten clones. Read against the paper, the sample's treatment or condition label means: live attenuated yellow fever vaccine strain. Source: PBMCs, taken 15 days after the yellow fever booster vaccination. Every receptor here comes from a man aged 18 to 30 who received the YFV17D yellow fever vaccine.

The table lists this clonotype with a few counts. This chain connects TRBV20-1 to TRBJ2-1; D not certain. This CDR3 has 14 residues. Germline CDR1 and CDR2: DFQATT and SNEGSKA (reference sequence). Trimming stripped 5 bases from V and 9 bases from J, with 20 bases between. As DNA, the CDR3 is TGCAGTGCTTTCACCGACCGTGAGCTCGGTGAGCAGTTCTTC. This gives the protein CSAFTDRELGEQFF.

This clonotype was counted ten times or more. V usage is TRBV25-1 and J usage is TRBJ2-7, with 7 bases matching TRBD1. Germline V CDR1 and CDR2: MGHDK, SYGVNS. Trimming took 7 bases from V and 1 from J; bases not matched to a gene: 10. The CDR3 runs to 15 residues. In DNA, the CDR3 is TGTGCCAGCACCTCCCGGGACAGACCATCCTACGAGCAGTACTTC. As protein: CASTSRDRPSYEQYF.

This clonotype appeared a few times. V gene TRBV7-2 combines with J gene TRBJ1-6; weak D call: TRBD1 (5 bases). Looked up from germline, CDR1 is SGHTA and CDR2 is FQGNSA. The CDR3 runs 15 residues. The V end was cut by 5 bases, the J end by 3 bases, with 11 bases between. Here the CDR3 reads CASSPDSYYNSPLHF. Here the CDR3 DNA reads TGTGCCAGCAGCCCTGACAGCTACTATAATTCACCCCTCCACTTT.

This clonotype has ten or more counts. This chain uses TRBV5-5 with TRBJ2-3; possibly TRBD2 for D (5 bases). Germline V gene lookup returns CDR1 SGHKS and CDR2 YYEKEE (reference sequence). The CDR3 spans 14 residues. Trimming shortened V by 6 bases and J by 0 bases, and 11 bases separated the two germline ends. The CDR3: CASTGVSSTDTQYF. The CDR3 DNA reads TGTGCCAGCACCGGGGTTTCTAGCACAGATACGCAGTATTTT.

In this sample, this clonotype turned up many times. The chain links TRBV29-1 to TRBJ2-1; D possibly corresponds to TRBD1 (6 bases). Germline CDR1 SQVTM, CDR2 ANQGSEA. V lost 5 bases and J 0 bases, leaving 8 bases between the germline ends. The CDR3 has 13 amino acids. The CDR3 DNA reads as TGCAGCGTTAGGGGGAGCTCCTACAATGAGCAGTTCTTC. Translation gives CSVRGSSYNEQFF.

This clonotype was counted ten times or more. This rearrangement joins TRBV29-1 to TRBJ2-2; D remains unclear. V lost 2 bases and J lost 5, with 6 bases in between. The CDR3 has 12 amino acids. Looked up from germline, CDR1 is SQVTM and CDR2 is ANQGSEA. CDR3 nucleotides: TGCAGCGTTGAAAGCTGGACCGGGGAGCTGTTTTTT. As protein: CSVESWTGELFF.

This clonotype was observed at least ten times. The rearrangement links TRBV6-4 to TRBJ2-1; 7 bases are shared with TRBD2. Trimming cost V 3 bases and J 8 bases; bases outside gene matches: 7. The CDR3 runs to 14 residues. The V gene's germline CDR1 is MRHNA and CDR2 SNTAGT. The chain's CDR3 is CASSDGGEGHEQFF. The CDR3 region has the DNA TGTGCCAGCAGTGATGGGGGGGAGGGCCATGAGCAGTTCTTC.

In its sample, this clonotype was seen many times. This chain uses TRBV5-1 with TRBJ2-1; D gene uncertain. CDR3 length equals 12 residues. V was pared by 2 bases and J by 13 bases, with 13 bases between. In germline, CDR1 is SGHRS, CDR2 YFSETQ. The chain's CDR3 is CASSFLSDQQFF. CDR3 in DNA: TGCGCCAGCAGCTTCCTCAGTGATCAACAGTTCTTC.

Many counts were recorded for this clonotype. The V gene is TRBV30, the J gene TRBJ1-1; D is unclear. The CDR3 runs to 14 residues. V was clipped by 1 base and J by 0 bases, with 9 bases between them. Germline lookup yields CDR1 GTSNPN and CDR2 SVGIG (reference sequence). In DNA, the CDR3 is TGTGCCTGGAGTGGGGTAGGGATGAACACTGAAGCTTTCTTT. Translating it yields CAWSGVGMNTEAFF. The full variable domain, completed using reference TRBV30 and TRBJ1-1, is SQTIHQWPATLVQPVGSPLSLECTVEGTSNPNLYWYRQAAGRGLQLLFYSVGIGQISSEVPQNLSASRPQDRQFILSSKKLLLSDSGFYLCAWSGVGMNTEAFFGQGTRLTVV.

The chain has TRBV11-3 and TRBJ1-5; 7 nucleotides line up with TRBD1. The V and J ends lost 6 bases and 7 bases, in that order; junction bases with no gene match: 18. Germline-derived CDR1 and CDR2 are SGHNT and YENEEA. The CDR3 is 17 residues long. The CDR3 sequence is CASSTGQVGRFLQPQHF. The DNA of the CDR3 is TGTGCCAGCAGTACAGGACAGGTGGGGCGGTTTTTGCAGCCCCAGCATTTT.

This clonotype was picked up many times. CDR3 in amino acids: CSAPPQGHEQFF. Here the CDR3 DNA reads TGCAGTGCTCCCCCTCAGGGGCATGAGCAGTTCTTC. The chain uses TRBV20-1 and TRBJ2-1, with D maybe TRBD1 (6 bases). This CDR3 has 12 amino acids. The germline V gene has CDR1 DFQATT and CDR2 SNEGSKA (reference sequence). The V gene lost 5 bases and the J gene lost 8 bases, with 13 bases spanning the gap.